Below, 23 T cell receptor beta chains from the same sample are listed, as sequenced in a study of T cell responses to AZD1222 COVID-19 vaccine. Sequenced by immunoSEQ multiplex PCR; TCRdb stores in-frame clones only, minus some. The top ten clones hold 2.2% of a sample with some 150,000 clones, roughly 88% of them seen once. The sequenced sample was peripheral blood, obtained on day 0 of AZD1222 vaccination. The receptors come from an adult in good health.

The rearrangement joins TRBV5-4 to TRBJ2-5; TRBD2 agrees at 7 bases. The CDR3 runs to 13 residues. In germline, CDR1 is SGHNT, CDR2 YYREEE (reference sequence). V gave up 4 bases and J gave up 3 bases; unmatched junction bases: 3. CDR3 nucleotides: TGTGCCAGCAGCCTGCTAGCGGAAGAGACCCAGTACTTC. This sequence encodes CASSLLAEETQYF.

V usage is TRBV19 and J usage is TRBJ2-7; D unresolved. The length of the CDR3 is 12 residues. CDR1 and CDR2 from the germline V gene are LNHDA and SQIVND (reference sequence). Trimming removed 1 base at V and 3 bases at J, with 4 bases between. DNA of the CDR3: TGTGCCAGTAGTATAGTCGGCTACGAGCAGTACTTC. Translated: CASSIVGYEQYF.

This rearrangement joins TRBV25-1 to TRBJ1-1; D gene unclear. V shed 5 bases and J shed 8 bases, with 21 bases lying between them. The CDR3 sequence is 15 residues long. Germline lookup yields CDR1 MGHDK and CDR2 SYGVNS. Written as DNA, the CDR3 is TGTGCCAGCAGTCCCTTCGGCACCGGTAAGCTCGAAGCTTTCTTT. Translating it yields CASSPFGTGKLEAFF.

By share, this clone ranks as medium-sized. The V and J genes are TRBV6-5 and TRBJ2-7; TRBD2 aligns across 7 bases. Trimming removed 6 bases from V and 2 bases from J; junction bases left unmatched: 10. This CDR3 has 15 amino acids. In germline, CDR1 is MNHEY, CDR2 SVGAGI. The CDR3 spells CASSPSSGGPYEQYF. The CDR3 coding sequence is TGTGCCAGCAGCCCCTCTAGCGGAGGGCCCTACGAGCAGTACTTC.

The chain combines TRBV18 with TRBJ2-1, with D perhaps TRBD2 (7 bases). Germline CDR1 is KGHSH and CDR2 is LQKENI. CDR3 length: 15 residues. V shed 0 bases and J shed 7 bases, with 13 bases lying between them. The chain's CDR3 is CASSPPGGGGNEQFF. The CDR3 DNA sequence: TGTGCCAGCTCACCACCGGGAGGGGGAGGAAATGAGCAGTTCTTC.

The V gene is TRBV7-2, the J gene TRBJ2-3; 9 bases align to TRBD1. This CDR3 comprises 14 residues. Germline V CDR1 and CDR2: SGHTA, FQGNSA. V gave up 5 bases and J gave up 4 bases; unmatched junction bases: 4. The DNA of the CDR3 is TGTGCCAGCAGCAGACAGGGGGTCGCAGATACGCAGTATTTT. Its translation: CASSRQGVADTQYF.

As to this clone: One end of the junction is discordant with germline, which a read error may explain. The chain combines TRBV28 with TRBJ2-5; D is perhaps TRBD1 or TRBD2 (5 bases each). CDR1 and CDR2 from the germline V gene are MDHEN and SYDVKM. The CDR3 contains 15 residues. The DNA for the CDR3 is TGTGCCAGCAGTTTATCTGGGACGACCCAAGGGACCCAGTACTTC. It encodes CASSLSGTTQGTQYF.

The chain employs TRBV11-1 and TRBJ2-5; no definite D call. From germline, CDR1 is SGHAT and CDR2 FQDESV (reference sequence). V shed 2 bases and J shed 7 bases, with 8 bases lying between them. The CDR3 covers 12 residues. The CDR3 region is CASSLSVGTQYF. The CDR3 DNA reads TGTGCCAGCAGCTTATCCGTCGGGACCCAGTACTTC.

The CDR3 loop is CAVLAEPQETQYF. CDR3 DNA: TGCGCAGTTCTAGCGGAGCCCCAAGAGACCCAGTACTTC. The gene calls are TRBV5-1 and TRBJ2-5, with 7 bases that match TRBD2. The CDR3 runs 13 residues. Germline V gene sequence: CDR1 SGHRS, CDR2 YFSETQ.

The chain employs TRBV4-2 and TRBJ2-7; TRBD2 is a possible D gene (5 bases). The germline V and J ends were trimmed by 0 bases and 2 bases, with 5 bases remaining between them. Per germline, CDR1 LGHNA and CDR2 YNFKEQ. The CDR3 is made up of 13 amino acids. CDR3 DNA: TGTGCCAGCAGCCAAGAACTAGCCTACGAGCAGTACTTC. Its protein product is CASSQELAYEQYF.

The rearrangement uses TRBV5-6 and TRBJ2-4; D is perhaps TRBD1 or TRBD2 (5 bases each). CDR1 and CDR2 (germline): SGHDT, YYEEEE. The V end was cut by 5 bases, the J end by 12 bases, with 12 bases between. There are 11 residues in the CDR3. The CDR3 loop is CASSLGPSQYF. DNA of the CDR3: TGTGCCAGCAGTCTGGGACCCAGTCAGTACTTC.

The chain recombines TRBV9 with TRBJ2-7; 7 bases agree with TRBD2. There are 14 residues in the CDR3. Germline CDR1 SGDLS, CDR2 YYNGEE. With 4 bases clipped from V and 6 bases from J, the junction kept 10 bases outside the gene matches. This chain's CDR3 is CASSPELALSEQYF. CDR3 in DNA: TGTGCCAGCAGCCCCGAACTAGCGTTATCCGAGCAGTACTTC.

The V call is TRBV7-9, the J call TRBJ1-2, with TRBD1 as a possible D gene (6 bases). With 4 bases removed from V and 2 bases from J, the gap between germline ends came to 8 bases. The V gene's germline CDR1 is SEHNR and CDR2 FQNEAQ (reference sequence). This CDR3 has 13 amino acids. The CDR3 region has the DNA TGTGCCAGCAGCTGGACAGTCAACTATGGCTACACCTTC. It codes for CASSWTVNYGYTF.

A single count supports this clone. V gene TRBV11-1 combines with J gene TRBJ2-3; 7 nucleotides agree with TRBD2. Trimming took 3 bases from V and 0 from J; bases not matched to a gene: 6. Germline V CDR1 and CDR2: SGHAT, FQDESV (reference sequence). The length of the CDR3 is 16 residues. This CDR3 is CASSFSRGGSTDTQYF. The CDR3, as DNA: TGTGCCAGCAGCTTCTCTAGGGGAGGGAGCACAGATACGCAGTATTTT. Together with reference TRBV11-1 and TRBJ2-3, the CDR3 gives the full variable domain: EAEVAQSPRYKITEKSQAVAFWCDPISGHATLYWYRQILGQGPELLVQFQDESVVDDSQLPKDRFSAERLKGVDSTLKIQPAELGDSAMYLCASSFSRGGSTDTQYFGPGTRLTVL.

In this sample, this clone turned up a few times. The V call is TRBV7-2, the J call TRBJ2-7; 14 nucleotides agree with TRBD2. The CDR3 sequence is 15 residues long. Germline V gene lookup returns CDR1 SGHTA and CDR2 FQGNSA. V was clipped by 0 bases and J by 7 bases; unmatched bases: 2. CDR3 sequence (DNA): TGTGCCAGCAGCTTAGCCCGGACTAGCGGGGGGGAGCAGTACTTC. Amino acid sequence: CASSLARTSGGEQYF.

V usage is TRBV5-5 and J usage is TRBJ1-6; a weak D match, TRBD1 (5 bases). V was clipped by 1 base and J by 10 bases, with 15 bases between them. Looked up from germline, CDR1 is SGHKS and CDR2 is YYEKEE (reference sequence). The CDR3 totals 15 residues. CDR3: CASSLLVQGVSPLHF. As DNA, the CDR3 is TGTGCCAGCAGCTTGCTGGTTCAGGGTGTCTCACCCCTCCACTTT.

This clone was observed once. The chain has TRBV30 and TRBJ1-2; 7 bases align to TRBD1. Losses at the gene ends were 3 bases for V and 7 bases for J; bases not matched to a gene: 8. There are 13 residues in the CDR3. From germline, CDR1 is GTSNPN and CDR2 SVGIG (reference sequence). In DNA form, the CDR3 reads TGTGCCTGGAGCATGACAGGGATAGGTGGCTACACCTTC. Amino acids: CAWSMTGIGGYTF.

The J gene is TRBJ2-7, the V gene TRBV7-9; no reliable D call. Trimming removed 6 bases from V and 6 bases from J, with 15 bases in between. CDR3 length equals 13 residues. Germline loops: CDR1 SEHNR, CDR2 FQNEAQ (reference sequence). The CDR3 reads CASSPPSASEQYF. In DNA, the CDR3 is TGTGCCAGCAGTCCTCCTTCGGCGAGCGAGCAGTACTTC. Full variable domain (missing parts from reference TRBV7-9 and TRBJ2-7): DTGVSQNPRHKITKRGQNVTFRCDPISEHNRLYWYRQTLGQGPEFLTYFQNEAQLEKSRLLSDRFSAERPKGSFSTLEIQRTEQGDSAMYLCASSPPSASEQYFGPGTRLTVT.

This chain connects TRBV4-2 to TRBJ1-6; 10 bases match TRBD1. The CDR3 consists of 15 residues. Trimming cost V 0 bases and J 10 bases; bases outside gene matches: 3. CDR1 and CDR2 from the germline V gene are LGHNA and YNFKEQ. This CDR3 reads CASSQDGDRGSPLHF. CDR3 sequence (DNA): TGTGCCAGCAGCCAAGATGGGGACAGGGGCTCACCCCTCCACTTT.

J is TRBJ2-1 and V is TRBV5-8; tentative D call: TRBD2 (5 bases). The CDR3 sequence is 14 residues long. CDR1 and CDR2 from the germline V gene are SGHTS and YDEGEE. The V gene lost 4 bases and the J gene lost 4 bases, with 12 bases spanning the gap. The CDR3 region is CASSGLLRYNEQFF. The CDR3, as DNA: TGTGCCAGCAGCGGACTTTTACGGTACAATGAGCAGTTCTTC.

The chain recombines TRBV7-2 with TRBJ2-7; perhaps TRBD2 as D (5 bases). CDR1 is SGHTA and CDR2 is FQGNSA in the germline V gene. This CDR3 is built from 18 residues. V lost 2 bases and J 4 bases, leaving 24 bases between the germline ends. This chain's CDR3 is CASSLTWRRMETGYEQYF. In nucleotides, the CDR3 is TGTGCCAGCAGCTTAACGTGGCGGCGGATGGAAACGGGGTACGAGCAGTACTTC.

This chain joins TRBV5-1 and TRBJ1-1; D not resolved. V was cut by 0 bases and J by 3 bases, with 9 bases left in between. Germline CDR1 is SGHRS and CDR2 is YFSETQ. The CDR3 is 14 amino acids. CDR3 amino acids: CASSLEEGYTEAFF. The CDR3 coding sequence is TGCGCCAGCAGCTTGGAGGAAGGGTACACTGAAGCTTTCTTT.

V gene TRBV11-3 combines with J gene TRBJ2-1, with D perhaps TRBD2 (6 bases). CDR1 and CDR2 from the germline V gene are SGHNT and YENEEA. V was shortened by 7 bases and J by 6 bases, with 7 bases between the two germline ends. This CDR3 comprises 11 residues. Here the CDR3 reads CASTGGNEQFF. The CDR3 DNA reads TGTGCCAGCACCGGGGGCAATGAGCAGTTCTTC.